This T cell receptor (beta chain) was captured in a study of blood T cell repertoires in COVID-19. One Seattle source followed patients from active infection through their disease course. Germline trimming cut 9 bases from V and 9 bases from J; bases unmatched to any gene: 7. The CDR3 totals 13 residues. Germline V gene sequence: CDR1 SNHLY, CDR2 FYNNEI. Authors' data handling: Amplifying reference gene primers gave estimates of nucleated cell counts. TCRdb's table, derived via immunoSEQ multiplex PCR, lists solely in-frame clones and lacks some. That table supplies the V and J calls and clone size; D and trimming were determined from the DNA. Here the sample spans 200,000 to 300,000 clones, around 84% being singletons.

Sequencing was done on a sample of peripheral blood. This TCR came from a woman aged 60 to 75 with COVID-19, enrolled during active disease. The V gene is TRBV2, the J gene TRBJ2-1, with 11 bases aligning to TRBD2. The DNA for the CDR3 is TGTGCCAGTCAGGGACTAGCGGATATTGAGCAGTTCTTC. Its translation is CASQGLADIEQFF.